This T cell receptor beta chain was captured by sequencing in a study of cytomegalovirus exposure and HLA in healthy donors. Concerning this clone: Its antigen is not known.

The PCR contained 60 Vbeta and 13 Jbeta primers. Assay used: immunoSEQ multiplex PCR; TCRdb lists only in-frame clones, some missing. The data hold fewer than 250,000 clones, with approximately 80% observed a single time. Findings of the study overall: An apparent linkage of common viral pathogens to several of the most significant clusters emerged in a later analysis. Investigators reported about 160 TCR beta chains as tied to cytomegalovirus. Later on, an analysis tied 15,000 to 20,000 TCR beta sequences to HLA alleles at 0.05 false discovery rate.

CDR3 length: 17 residues. Germline CDR1 LGHNT, CDR2 FRNRAP. V was pared by 4 bases and J by 6 bases, with 15 bases of the junction left unmatched. This receptor was taken from a male donor in good health and CMV-seronegative. The sequenced sample was PBMCs. This sequence joins TRBV12-5 and TRBJ2-1; 7 nucleotides align to TRBD2. The CDR3 bases are TGTGCTAGTGGTTCGACCTCTGGGGGAGGGCGGATCAATGAGCAGTTCTTC. This translates into CASGSTSGGGRINEQFF.